This TCR beta chain originates from a study of T cells in Graves' hyperthyroidism and ophthalmopathy. V was cut by 5 bases and J by 2 bases, with 13 bases left in between. Per germline, CDR1 LNHDA and CDR2 SQIVND (reference sequence). This CDR3 spans 15 amino acids. The investigators amplified TCR beta CDR3 regions from RNA transcripts. Researchers ran a first-round RT-PCR on the TCR CDR3 using the HTBI primer set. One entry per CDR3 protein, called by TCRdb with MiXCR from the multiplex PCR reads. The sample has some 760,000 distinct CDR3 sequences; 12% to 15% are singletons. Sequencing input: blood. V and J are TRBV19 and TRBJ2-1; tentatively, D is TRBD1 (6 bases). This sequence was found in a woman in her late teens or twenties with Graves' hyperthyroidism. CDR3 in DNA: TGTGCCAGTAGTCCCCGCAGGGGTACCTACAATGAGCAGTTCTTC. It encodes CASSPRRGTYNEQFF. The complete variable domain, with remaining parts taken from reference TRBV19 and TRBJ2-1, reads DGGITQSPKYLFRKEGQNVTLSCEQNLNHDAMYWYRQDPGQGLRLIYYSQIVNDFQKGDIAEGYSVSREKKESFPLTVTSAQKNPTAFYLCASSPRRGTYNEQFFGPGTRLTVL.